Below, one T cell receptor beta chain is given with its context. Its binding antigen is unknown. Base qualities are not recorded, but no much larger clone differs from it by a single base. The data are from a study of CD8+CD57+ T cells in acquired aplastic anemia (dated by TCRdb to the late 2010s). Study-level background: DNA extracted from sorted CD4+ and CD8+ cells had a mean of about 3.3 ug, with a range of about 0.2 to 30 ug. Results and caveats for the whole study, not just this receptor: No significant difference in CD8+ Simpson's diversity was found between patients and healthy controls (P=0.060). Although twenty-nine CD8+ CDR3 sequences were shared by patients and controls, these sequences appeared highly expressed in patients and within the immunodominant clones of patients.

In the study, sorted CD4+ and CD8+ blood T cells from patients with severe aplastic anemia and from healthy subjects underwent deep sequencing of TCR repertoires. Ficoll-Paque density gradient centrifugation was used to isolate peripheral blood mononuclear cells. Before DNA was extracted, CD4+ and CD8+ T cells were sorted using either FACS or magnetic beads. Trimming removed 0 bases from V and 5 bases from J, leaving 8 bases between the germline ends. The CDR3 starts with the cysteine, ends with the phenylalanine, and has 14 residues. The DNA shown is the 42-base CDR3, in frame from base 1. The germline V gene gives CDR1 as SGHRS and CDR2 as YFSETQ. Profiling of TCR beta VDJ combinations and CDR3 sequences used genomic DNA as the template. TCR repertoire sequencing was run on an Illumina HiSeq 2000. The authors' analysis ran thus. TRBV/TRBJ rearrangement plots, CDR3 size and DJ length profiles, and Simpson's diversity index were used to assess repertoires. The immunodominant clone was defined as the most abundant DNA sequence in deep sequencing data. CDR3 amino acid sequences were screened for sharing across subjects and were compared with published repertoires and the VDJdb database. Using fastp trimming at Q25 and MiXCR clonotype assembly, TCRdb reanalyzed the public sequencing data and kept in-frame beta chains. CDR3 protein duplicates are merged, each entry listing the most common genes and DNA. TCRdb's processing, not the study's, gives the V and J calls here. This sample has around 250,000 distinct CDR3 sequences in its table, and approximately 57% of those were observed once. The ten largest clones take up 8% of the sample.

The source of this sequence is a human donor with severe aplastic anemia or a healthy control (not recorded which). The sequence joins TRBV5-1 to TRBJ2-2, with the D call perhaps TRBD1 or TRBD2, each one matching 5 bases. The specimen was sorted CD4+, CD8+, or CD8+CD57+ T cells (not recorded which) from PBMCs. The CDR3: CASSLAEGTGELFF. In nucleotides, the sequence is TGCGCCAGCAGCTTGGCCGAGGGGACCGGGGAGCTGTTTTTT.